This entry lists 32 T cell receptor beta chains sequenced from one sample in a study of control samples from healthy donors and cancer patients. Only in-frame clones appear in the TCRdb table, and some are missing; sequencing was by immunoSEQ multiplex PCR. The data contain 90,000 to 130,000 clones, roughly 90% of them singletons. Input material: PBMCs. These receptors came from a woman between 55 and 75 years old with lung cancer.

The V call is TRBV7-3, the J call TRBJ1-6, with D perhaps TRBD1 (5 bases). V was clipped by 0 bases and J by 9 bases, with 15 bases between them. The CDR3 is made up of 16 amino acids. Germline loops: CDR1 SGHTA, CDR2 FQGTGA. DNA for the CDR3: TGTGCCAGCAGCTTAACGATGGCGGGGGATGGTTCACCCCTCCACTTT. Its translation: CASSLTMAGDGSPLHF. The whole variable domain, remainder taken from reference TRBV7-3 and TRBJ1-6, is GAGVSQTPSNKVTEKGKYVELRCDPISGHTALYWYRQSLGQGPEFLIYFQGTGAADDSGLPNDRFFAVRPEGSVSTLKIQRTERGDSAVYLCASSLTMAGDGSPLHFGNGTRLTVT.

V and J are TRBV6-1 and TRBJ2-3, with D maybe TRBD2 (6 bases). V lost 1 base, J lost 0 bases, and 14 bases lay in between. The CDR3 has 17 residues. Germline assignment: CDR1 MNHNS and CDR2 SASEGT. CDR3 sequence (DNA): TGTGCCAGCAGTGAAGGGGAGGTGGCGGGAAGCACAGATACGCAGTATTTT. This gives the protein CASSEGEVAGSTDTQYF.

This rearrangement joins TRBV7-3 to TRBJ1-2; 7 bases are shared with TRBD1. After removal of 8 bases from V and 7 bases from J, the junction contained 10 bases not matched to a gene. CDR3 length equals 13 residues. CDR1 SGHTA and CDR2 FQGTGA come from the germline V gene. CDR3 nucleotides: TGTGCCAGCGGGGAGGGGGCATTTAGTGGCTACACCTTC. This translates into CASGEGAFSGYTF.

The V gene is TRBV29-1, the J gene TRBJ1-1; TRBD1 matches 9 bases. After removal of 2 bases from V and 9 bases from J, the junction contained 4 bases not matched to a gene. The germline CDR1 and CDR2 sequences are SQVTM and ANQGSEA. The CDR3 sequence is 12 residues long. DNA for the CDR3: TGCAGCGTTGAACCGGGACAGGGTCAAGCTTTCTTT. Protein sequence: CSVEPGQGQAFF.

This rearrangement joins TRBV7-9 to TRBJ2-6; no reliable D call. Germline V gene lookup returns CDR1 SEHNR and CDR2 FQNEAQ (reference sequence). Trimming cost V 5 bases and J 0 bases, with 5 bases left between them. This CDR3 spans 14 amino acids. The CDR3 DNA reads TGTGCCAGCAGCCAGAACTCTGGGGCCAACGTCCTGACTTTC. The encoded protein is CASSQNSGANVLTF.

This chain uses TRBV7-9 with TRBJ1-1; TRBD1 aligns across 8 bases. In germline, CDR1 is SEHNR, CDR2 FQNEAQ (reference sequence). The trim removed 5 bases at V and 7 bases at J, leaving 3 bases unmatched. The CDR3 totals 12 residues. The CDR3 here is CASSHGQGEAFF. For the CDR3, the DNA is TGTGCCAGCAGCCACGGACAGGGTGAAGCTTTCTTT.

The rearrangement joins TRBV14 to TRBJ2-3; a weak D match, TRBD1 (6 bases). Germline values: CDR1 SGHDN, CDR2 FVKESK. This CDR3 spans 13 amino acids. V lost 8 bases and J 1 base, leaving 10 bases between the germline ends. CDR3 DNA: TGTGCCAGCGTAGGGGGAGGCACAGATACGCAGTATTTT. The encoded protein is CASVGGGTDTQYF.

This sequence joins TRBV19 and TRBJ1-2, with a tentative D call TRBD1 (6 bases). In germline, CDR1 is LNHDA, CDR2 SQIVND (reference sequence). Trimming pared 1 base from V and 2 bases from J, leaving 11 bases between. This CDR3 is built from 15 residues. CDR3 DNA sequence: TGTGCCAGTAGTATAGGTGGGGGCGTCAACTATGGCTACACCTTC. The encoded protein is CASSIGGGVNYGYTF.

V gene TRBV7-2 combines with J gene TRBJ2-3; D ambiguous. From germline, CDR1 is SGHTA and CDR2 FQGNSA. V was shortened by 0 bases and J by 2 bases, with 9 bases between the two germline ends. The CDR3 runs to 15 residues. The CDR3 loop is CASSLANQDTDTQYF. The CDR3 DNA reads as TGTGCCAGCAGCTTAGCGAATCAGGACACAGATACGCAGTATTTT.

The J gene is TRBJ1-4, the V gene TRBV7-8; D remains unclear. This CDR3 is built from 14 residues. The germline V gene has CDR1 SGHVS and CDR2 FQNEAQ. Trimming shortened V by 5 bases and J by 7 bases, and 14 bases separated the two germline ends. The CDR3 is CASSPSTWGEKLFF. The CDR3 DNA sequence: TGTGCCAGCAGCCCGTCGACATGGGGTGAAAAACTGTTTTTT.

This rearrangement joins TRBV6-6 to TRBJ1-1, with TRBD1 matching over 8 bases. Germline CDR1 MNHNY, CDR2 SVGAGI (reference sequence). The V segment lost 7 bases and the J segment 4 bases; nucleotides outside the gene matches: 8. The CDR3 is 14 residues long. The CDR3 region has the DNA TGTGCCAGCACCCTCAGGGGGCAAGGCACTGAAGCTTTCTTT. Protein sequence: CASTLRGQGTEAFF.

J is TRBJ1-5 and V is TRBV18; D uncertain. Germline V gene sequence: CDR1 KGHSH, CDR2 LQKENI. The CDR3 is 14 residues long. The ends were cut back, 6 bases at V and 6 bases at J, with 15 bases in the middle. DNA of the CDR3: TGTGCCAGCTCCGTAGAGAGGGAAGGTCAGCCCCAGCATTTT. Translating it yields CASSVEREGQPQHF.

The chain has TRBV19 and TRBJ2-3; perhaps TRBD2 as D (6 bases). Germline V gene data show CDR1 as LNHDA and CDR2 as SQIVND (reference sequence). The length of the CDR3 is 15 residues. V shed 8 bases and J shed 5 bases, with 20 bases lying between them. The CDR3 DNA reads TGTGCCAGTTGGCCTGGGTATGGTAGCGGAGATACGCAGTATTTT. Amino acids: CASWPGYGSGDTQYF.

V and J are TRBV6-5 and TRBJ1-1; D gene uncertain. The CDR3 contains 12 residues. Per the germline V gene, CDR1 is MNHEY and CDR2 is SVGAGI. The germline V and J ends were trimmed by 5 bases and 7 bases, with 11 bases remaining between them. For the CDR3, the DNA is TGTGCCAGCAGTAAACTCCCCGGTGAAGCTTTCTTT. Translating gives CASSKLPGEAFF.

The gene calls are TRBV9 and TRBJ2-1; D uncertain. V lost 0 bases to trimming and J lost 6 bases, with 19 bases between them. This CDR3 contains 17 residues. Germline loops: CDR1 SGDLS, CDR2 YYNGEE. CDR3 sequence: CASSVAISDPTINEQFF. The CDR3 bases are TGTGCCAGCAGCGTAGCAATCTCGGATCCCACGATCAATGAGCAGTTCTTC.

The chain is built from TRBV6-2 or TRBV6-3 and TRBJ1-2; D is possibly TRBD1 (6 bases). The CDR3 spans 14 residues. The ends were cut back, 5 bases at V and 3 bases at J, with 13 bases in the middle. Looked up from germline, CDR1 is MNHEY and CDR2 is SVGEGT. The CDR3 is CASSRTGMDYGYTF. The CDR3 coding sequence is TGTGCCAGCAGTCGAACAGGGATGGACTATGGCTACACCTTC.

The chain couples TRBV7-3 to TRBJ2-5; 8 nucleotides agree with TRBD2. The ends lost 4 bases at V and 1 base at J; junction bases unmatched: 5. Germline CDR1 SGHTA, CDR2 FQGTGA. The CDR3 is 15 residues long. Written as DNA, the CDR3 is TGTGCCAGCAGCTCGTTCGGGACTAGCCAAGAGACCCAGTACTTC. Protein sequence: CASSSFGTSQETQYF.

V gene TRBV7-2 combines with J gene TRBJ1-1; TRBD1 aligns across 8 bases. From germline, CDR1 is SGHTA and CDR2 FQGNSA. CDR3 length: 14 amino acids. The V and J ends lost 6 bases and 2 bases, in that order; junction bases with no gene match: 5. The CDR3 spells CASRTGVKNTEAFF. The DNA of the CDR3 is TGTGCCAGCAGGACAGGGGTGAAAAACACTGAAGCTTTCTTT.

This chain uses TRBV24-1 with TRBJ2-5; 8 bases align to TRBD1. The germline CDR1 and CDR2 sequences are KGHDR and SFDVKD. Germline trimming cut 4 bases from V and 5 bases from J; bases unmatched to any gene: 2. The CDR3 consists of 13 residues. The CDR3 sequence: CATSEDRGETQYF. DNA of the CDR3: TGTGCCACCAGTGAAGACAGGGGCGAGACCCAGTACTTC.

This clone has only one observation. The chain recombines TRBV9 with TRBJ1-6; 7 positions match TRBD1. V was pared by 3 bases and J by 5 bases, with 2 bases of the junction left unmatched. Germline V gene sequence: CDR1 SGDLS, CDR2 YYNGEE. This CDR3 is built from 14 residues. This CDR3 is CASSADRNNSPLHF. As DNA, the CDR3 is TGTGCCAGCAGCGCGGACAGGAATAATTCACCCCTCCACTTT. Complete variable domain (other parts from reference TRBV9 and TRBJ1-6): DSGVTQTPKHLITATGQRVTLRCSPRSGDLSVYWYQQSLDQGLQFLIQYYNGEERAKGNILERFSAQQFPDLHSELNLSSLELGDSALYFCASSADRNNSPLHFGNGTRLTVT.

The chain couples TRBV24-1 to TRBJ2-1; 7 nucleotides agree with TRBD2. The CDR3 runs 19 residues. Unmatched junction bases numbered 10, after V lost 0 bases and J lost 0 bases. Per the germline V gene, CDR1 is KGHDR and CDR2 is SFDVKD. The CDR3 DNA is TGTGCCACCAGTGATTTGCAGCCTAGCGGAGGGAGCTCCTACAATGAGCAGTTCTTC. It codes for CATSDLQPSGGSSYNEQFF.

The chain combines TRBV18 with TRBJ2-3, with 9 bases that match TRBD1. CDR1 and CDR2 (germline): KGHSH, LQKENI. There are 15 residues in the CDR3. The ends lost 1 base at V and 7 bases at J; junction bases unmatched: 6. CDR3 in amino acids: CASSPLRDRVNTQYF. The CDR3 bases are TGTGCCAGCTCACCACTCCGGGACAGGGTGAATACGCAGTATTTT.

The V gene is TRBV7-3, the J gene TRBJ2-7; TRBD2 matches at 7 bases. Per the germline V gene, CDR1 is SGHTA and CDR2 is FQGTGA. V gave up 0 bases and J gave up 5 bases; unmatched junction bases: 7. The CDR3 consists of 15 residues. The CDR3 spells CASSLTGGSGNEQYF. For the CDR3, the DNA is TGTGCCAGCAGCTTAACGGGCGGGAGTGGCAACGAGCAGTACTTC.

CDR3 DNA: TGTGCCAGCAGCCAATTATCGGGGTCACCCCTCCACTTT. Translation gives CASSQLSGSPLHF. This sequence joins TRBV14 and TRBJ1-6; D is undetermined. Per the germline V gene, CDR1 is SGHDN and CDR2 is FVKESK. CDR3 length: 13 residues. The germline V and J ends were trimmed by 2 bases and 10 bases, with 9 bases remaining between them.

The chain joins TRBV3-1 (or the pseudogene TRBV3-2) to TRBJ1-3; D call uncertain. Trimming removed 3 bases from V and 2 bases from J, with 5 bases in between. Germline CDR1 LGHDT, CDR2 YNNKEL (reference sequence). This CDR3 has 13 residues. CDR3 nucleotide sequence: TGTGCCAGCAGCCAGGCAGCTGGAAACACCATATATTTT. It is translated as CASSQAAGNTIYF.

The rearrangement links TRBV3-1 (or the pseudogene TRBV3-2) to TRBJ2-5, with 7 positions matching TRBD1. CDR1 LGHDT and CDR2 YNNKEL come from the germline V gene (reference sequence). V trimming: 5 bases; J trimming: 5 bases; junction bases outside the gene matches: 8. The CDR3 runs to 14 residues. DNA for the CDR3: TGTGCCAGCAGCGCCGTTGGCAGGGGGGAGACCCAGTACTTC. Residues: CASSAVGRGETQYF.

This clone showed up just once. The chain links TRBV7-9 to TRBJ1-1; no definite D call. This CDR3 is built from 15 residues. Germline V gene sequence: CDR1 SEHNR, CDR2 FQNEAQ (reference sequence). V lost 2 bases and J lost 0, with 10 bases in between. DNA of the CDR3: TGTGCCAGCAGCTTAACACCTAACTTGAACACTGAAGCTTTCTTT. This translates into CASSLTPNLNTEAFF.

This clone was observed once. This chain uses TRBV10-3 with TRBJ1-3; the D gene is possibly TRBD1 (5 bases). The CDR3 has 16 amino acids. V was pared by 5 bases and J by 3 bases, with 17 bases between. Germline-derived CDR1 and CDR2 are ENHRY and SYGVKD. CDR3 coding DNA: TGTGCCATCAGTCCCTCCCGGGGGGAAAGTGGAAACACCATATATTTT. Translated: CAISPSRGESGNTIYF.

This chain joins TRBV5-1 and TRBJ1-2, with 8 bases identical to TRBD1. V lost 4 bases to trimming and J lost 7 bases; unmatched junction nucleotides: 6. This CDR3 comprises 13 residues. Germline values: CDR1 SGHRS, CDR2 YFSETQ. The CDR3 protein is CASSIDRGGGYTF. The CDR3 nucleotides read TGCGCCAGCAGCATCGACAGGGGAGGTGGCTACACCTTC.

The CDR3 is CASSPRTGTDTQYF. The CDR3 DNA reads as TGTGCCAGCAGTCCACGGACAGGAACAGATACGCAGTATTTT. The chain is built from TRBV6-5 and TRBJ2-3, with 7 bases that match TRBD1. This CDR3 contains 14 residues. V lost 5 bases to trimming and J lost 3 bases; unmatched junction nucleotides: 5. Germline CDR1 and CDR2: MNHEY and SVGAGI.

This chain joins TRBV29-1 and TRBJ1-1; D remains ambiguous. Trimming left V 6 bases short and J 3 bases short, with 8 bases between. There are 11 residues in the CDR3. The germline gives CDR1 SQVTM, CDR2 ANQGSEA. CDR3 nucleotide sequence: TGCAGCGTAATCCGGGACACTGAAGCTTTCTTT. Translation: CSVIRDTEAFF.

The gene calls are TRBV3-1 (or the pseudogene TRBV3-2) and TRBJ1-5; maybe TRBD1 (5 bases). The CDR3 covers 14 residues. Per the germline V gene, CDR1 is LGHDT and CDR2 is YNNKEL (reference sequence). V was shortened by 4 bases and J by 2 bases, with 9 bases between the two germline ends. The CDR3 spells CASSLGLGNQPQHF. CDR3 bases: TGTGCCAGCAGCCTGGGACTGGGCAATCAGCCCCAGCATTTT.